This T cell receptor (beta chain) is from a study of beta chain features in type 1 diabetes. General study points: Moderate but significant shortening of TCRB CDR3s was recorded in all four CD4+ subsets from Type 1 diabetes patients. Overrepresentation of cells with high TCR expression could result from cDNA sequencing. More deletions and fewer insertions at VDJ junctions were found in patients with type 1 diabetes.

To note about this clone: No antigen is known for it.

Trimming took 6 bases from V and 4 from J, leaving 16 bases between them. This CDR3 is 15 amino acids long. CDR1 is PRHDT, CDR2 FYEKMQ, per germline (reference sequence). Reverse transcribing all isolated RNA meant expressed TCRB transcripts were sequenced. Here immunoSEQ multiplex PCR was the method, and the copy in TCRdb shows in-frame clones only, minus some. The sample has roughly 330,000 clones, less than 15% seen once. Sequencing used naive CD4+ T cells from blood. This chain joins TRBV13 and TRBJ2-1; D possibly corresponds to TRBD2 (6 bases). The TCR originated in a woman aged 18-29 years with type 1 diabetes. The CDR3 sequence is CASRYALAQYNEQFF. For the CDR3, the DNA is TGTGCCAGCAGGTACGCGCTAGCGCAGTACAATGAGCAGTTCTTC.